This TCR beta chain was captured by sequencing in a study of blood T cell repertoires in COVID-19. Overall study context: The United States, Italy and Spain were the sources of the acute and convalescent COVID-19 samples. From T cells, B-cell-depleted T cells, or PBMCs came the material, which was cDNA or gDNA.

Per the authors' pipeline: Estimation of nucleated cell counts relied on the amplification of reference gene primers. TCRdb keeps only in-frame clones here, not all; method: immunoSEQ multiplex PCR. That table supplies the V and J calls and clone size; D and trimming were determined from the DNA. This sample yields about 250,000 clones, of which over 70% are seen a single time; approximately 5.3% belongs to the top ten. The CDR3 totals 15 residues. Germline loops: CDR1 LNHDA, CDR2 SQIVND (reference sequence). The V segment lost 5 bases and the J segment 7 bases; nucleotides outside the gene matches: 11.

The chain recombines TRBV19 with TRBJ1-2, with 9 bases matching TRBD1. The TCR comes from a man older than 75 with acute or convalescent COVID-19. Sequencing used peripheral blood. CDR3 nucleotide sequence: TGTGCCAGTAGTCCGGTGGGACAGGGACGGGGTGGCTACACCTTC. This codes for CASSPVGQGRGGYTF. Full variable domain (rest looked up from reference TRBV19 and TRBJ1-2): DGGITQSPKYLFRKEGQNVTLSCEQNLNHDAMYWYRQDPGQGLRLIYYSQIVNDFQKGDIAEGYSVSREKKESFPLTVTSAQKNPTAFYLCASSPVGQGRGGYTFGSGTRLTVV.